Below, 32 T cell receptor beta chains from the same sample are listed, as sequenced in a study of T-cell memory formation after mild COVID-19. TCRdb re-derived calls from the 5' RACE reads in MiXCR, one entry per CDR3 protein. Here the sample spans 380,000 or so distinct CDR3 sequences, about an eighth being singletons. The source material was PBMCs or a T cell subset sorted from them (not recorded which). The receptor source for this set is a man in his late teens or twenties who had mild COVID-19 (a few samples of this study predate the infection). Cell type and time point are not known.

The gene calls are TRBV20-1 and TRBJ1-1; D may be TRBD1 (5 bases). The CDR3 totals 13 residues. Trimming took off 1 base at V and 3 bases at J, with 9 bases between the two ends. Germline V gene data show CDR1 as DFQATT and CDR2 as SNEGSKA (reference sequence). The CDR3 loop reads CSARAGVDTEAFF. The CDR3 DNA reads TGCAGTGCTAGAGCGGGGGTGGACACTGAAGCTTTCTTT.

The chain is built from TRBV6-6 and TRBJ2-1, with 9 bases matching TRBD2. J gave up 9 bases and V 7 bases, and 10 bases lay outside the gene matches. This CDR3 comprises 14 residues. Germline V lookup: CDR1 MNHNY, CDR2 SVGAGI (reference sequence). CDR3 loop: CASTLRSGGPEQFF. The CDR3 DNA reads TGTGCCAGCACCCTTCGGAGCGGGGGGCCTGAGCAGTTCTTC.

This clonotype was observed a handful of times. CDR3 protein: CASRKRIQETQYF. The CDR3 coding sequence is TGTGCCAGCAGAAAACGGATCCAAGAGACCCAGTACTTC. V gene TRBV28 combines with J gene TRBJ2-5, with D uncertain. Per the germline V gene, CDR1 is MDHEN and CDR2 is SYDVKM. V was trimmed by 6 bases and J by 1 base, leaving 9 bases between them. The CDR3 runs 13 residues.

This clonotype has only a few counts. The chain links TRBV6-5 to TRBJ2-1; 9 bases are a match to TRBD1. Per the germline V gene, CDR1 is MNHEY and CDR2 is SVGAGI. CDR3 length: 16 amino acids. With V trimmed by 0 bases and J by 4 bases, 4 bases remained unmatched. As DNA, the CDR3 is TGTGCCAGCAGTTACTCTCCGGGACAGGGATACAATGAGCAGTTCTTC. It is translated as CASSYSPGQGYNEQFF.

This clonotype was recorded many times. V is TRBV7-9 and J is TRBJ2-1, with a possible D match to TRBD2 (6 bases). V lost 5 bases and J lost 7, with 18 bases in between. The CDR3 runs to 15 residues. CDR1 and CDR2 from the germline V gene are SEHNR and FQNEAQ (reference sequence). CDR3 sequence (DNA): TGTGCCAGCAGCGCCGCCGGGGGTTTTGAGAATGAGCAGTTCTTC. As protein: CASSAAGGFENEQFF.

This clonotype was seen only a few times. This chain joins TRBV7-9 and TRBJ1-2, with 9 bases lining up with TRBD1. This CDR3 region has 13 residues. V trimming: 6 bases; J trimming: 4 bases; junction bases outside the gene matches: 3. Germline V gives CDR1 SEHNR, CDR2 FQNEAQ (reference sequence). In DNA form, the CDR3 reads TGTGCCAGCAGAACAGGGGGCGGCTATGGCTACACCTTC. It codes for CASRTGGGYGYTF. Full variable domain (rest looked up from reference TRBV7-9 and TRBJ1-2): DTGVSQNPRHKITKRGQNVTFRCDPISEHNRLYWYRQTLGQGPEFLTYFQNEAQLEKSRLLSDRFSAERPKGSFSTLEIQRTEQGDSAMYLCASRTGGGYGYTFGSGTRLTVV.

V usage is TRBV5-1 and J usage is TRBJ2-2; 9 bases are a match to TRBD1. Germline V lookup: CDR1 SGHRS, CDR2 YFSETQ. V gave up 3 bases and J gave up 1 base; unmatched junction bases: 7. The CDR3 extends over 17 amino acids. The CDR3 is CASSSGPGQGNTGELFF. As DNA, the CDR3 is TGCGCCAGCAGCTCGGGACCGGGACAGGGGAACACCGGGGAGCTGTTTTTT.

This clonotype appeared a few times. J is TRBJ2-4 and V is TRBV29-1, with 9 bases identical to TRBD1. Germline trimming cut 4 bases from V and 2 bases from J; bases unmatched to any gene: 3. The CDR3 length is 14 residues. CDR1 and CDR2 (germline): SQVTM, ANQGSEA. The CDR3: CSVGGQGTKNIQYF. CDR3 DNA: TGCAGCGTTGGGGGACAGGGAACCAAAAACATTCAGTACTTC.

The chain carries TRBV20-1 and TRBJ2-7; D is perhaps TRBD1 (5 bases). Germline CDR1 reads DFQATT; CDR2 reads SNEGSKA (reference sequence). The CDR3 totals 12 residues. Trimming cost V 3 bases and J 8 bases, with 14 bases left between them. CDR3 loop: CSARVDGAKQYF. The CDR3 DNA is TGCAGTGCTAGGGTGGATGGGGCCAAGCAGTACTTC.

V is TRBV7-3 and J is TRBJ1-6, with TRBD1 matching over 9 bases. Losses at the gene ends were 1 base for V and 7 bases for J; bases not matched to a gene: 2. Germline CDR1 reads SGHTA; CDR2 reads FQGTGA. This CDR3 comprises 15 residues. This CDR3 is CASSLMGTGNSPLHF. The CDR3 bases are TGTGCCAGCAGCTTAATGGGGACAGGGAATTCACCCCTCCACTTT.

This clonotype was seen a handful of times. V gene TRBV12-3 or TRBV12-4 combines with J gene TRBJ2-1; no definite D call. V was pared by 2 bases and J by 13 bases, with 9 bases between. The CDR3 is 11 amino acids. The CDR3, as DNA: TGTGCCAGCAGTTTACGGCGGTTTCAGTTCTTC. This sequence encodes CASSLRRFQFF.

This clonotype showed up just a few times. In DNA, the CDR3 is TGCAGTGCTAGGGACACCGGGGAGCTGTTTTTT. It codes for CSARDTGELFF. The V gene is TRBV20-1, the J gene TRBJ2-2, with D uncertain. The CDR3 contains 11 residues. Trimming pared 3 bases from V and 3 bases from J, leaving 2 bases between. CDR1 is DFQATT, CDR2 SNEGSKA, per germline (reference sequence).

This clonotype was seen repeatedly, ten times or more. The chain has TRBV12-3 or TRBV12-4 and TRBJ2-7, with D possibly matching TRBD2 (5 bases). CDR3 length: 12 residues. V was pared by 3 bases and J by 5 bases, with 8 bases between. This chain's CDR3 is CASSFSGNEQYV. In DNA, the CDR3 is TGTGCCAGCAGTTTCTCCGGGAACGAGCAGTACGTC.

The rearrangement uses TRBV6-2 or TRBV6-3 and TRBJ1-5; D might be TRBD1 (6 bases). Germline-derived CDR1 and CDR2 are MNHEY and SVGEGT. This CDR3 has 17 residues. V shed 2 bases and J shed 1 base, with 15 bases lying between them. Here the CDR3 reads CASSYEAGAFSNQPQHF. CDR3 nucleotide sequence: TGTGCCAGCAGTTACGAGGCAGGGGCTTTCAGCAATCAGCCCCAGCATTTT.

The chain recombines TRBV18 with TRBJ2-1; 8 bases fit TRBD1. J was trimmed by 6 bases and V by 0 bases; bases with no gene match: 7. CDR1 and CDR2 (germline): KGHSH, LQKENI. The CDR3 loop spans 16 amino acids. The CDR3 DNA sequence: TGTGCCAGCTCACCACCCGCAGGGGGCACGGGCAATGAGCAGTTCTTC. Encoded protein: CASSPPAGGTGNEQFF.

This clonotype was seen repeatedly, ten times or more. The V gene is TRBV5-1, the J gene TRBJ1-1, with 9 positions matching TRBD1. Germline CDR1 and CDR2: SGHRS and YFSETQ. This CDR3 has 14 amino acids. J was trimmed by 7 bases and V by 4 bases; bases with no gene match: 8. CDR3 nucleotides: TGCGCCAGCAGCAGGGACAGGGTCACGCTTGAAGCTTTCTTT. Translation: CASSRDRVTLEAFF.

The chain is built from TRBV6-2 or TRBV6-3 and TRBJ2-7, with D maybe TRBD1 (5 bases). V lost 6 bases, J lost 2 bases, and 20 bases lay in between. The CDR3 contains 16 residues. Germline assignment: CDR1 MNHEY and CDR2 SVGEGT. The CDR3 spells CASSNLVVRQPYEQYV. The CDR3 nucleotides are TGTGCCAGCAGCAACCTAGTCGTCCGACAGCCCTACGAGCAGTACGTC.

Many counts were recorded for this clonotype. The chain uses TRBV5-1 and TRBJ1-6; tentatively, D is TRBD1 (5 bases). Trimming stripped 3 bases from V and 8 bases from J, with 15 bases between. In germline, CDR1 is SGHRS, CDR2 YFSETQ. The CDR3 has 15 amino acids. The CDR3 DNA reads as TGCGCCAGCAGCTCGGCAAGTCGGGGGGATTCACCCCTCCACTTT. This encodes CASSSASRGDSPLHF.

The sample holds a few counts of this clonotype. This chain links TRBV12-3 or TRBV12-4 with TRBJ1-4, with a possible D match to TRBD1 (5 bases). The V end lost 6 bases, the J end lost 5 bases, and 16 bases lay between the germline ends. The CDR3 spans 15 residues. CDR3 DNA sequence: TGTGCCAGCAGACCCTACGGGGGGAGGAATGAAAAACTGTTTTTT. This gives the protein CASRPYGGRNEKLFF.

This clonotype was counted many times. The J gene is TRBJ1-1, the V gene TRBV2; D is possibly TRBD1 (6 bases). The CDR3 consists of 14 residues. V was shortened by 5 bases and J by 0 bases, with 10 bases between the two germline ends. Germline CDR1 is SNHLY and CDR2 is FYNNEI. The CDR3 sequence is CASSRQGMNTEAFF. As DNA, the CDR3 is TGTGCCAGCAGTCGCCAGGGGATGAACACTGAAGCTTTCTTT.

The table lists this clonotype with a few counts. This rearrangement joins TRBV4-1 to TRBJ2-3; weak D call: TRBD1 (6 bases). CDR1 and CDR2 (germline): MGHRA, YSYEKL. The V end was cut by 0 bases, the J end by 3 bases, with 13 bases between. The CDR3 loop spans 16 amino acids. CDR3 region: CASSQEKWGQTDTQYF. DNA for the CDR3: TGCGCCAGCAGCCAAGAGAAGTGGGGGCAAACAGATACGCAGTATTTT.

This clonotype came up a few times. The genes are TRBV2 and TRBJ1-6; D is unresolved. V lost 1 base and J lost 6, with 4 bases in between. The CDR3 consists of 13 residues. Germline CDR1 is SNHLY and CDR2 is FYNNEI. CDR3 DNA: TGTGCCAGCAGTGAAGTTCTTAATTCACCCCTCCACTTT. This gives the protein CASSEVLNSPLHF. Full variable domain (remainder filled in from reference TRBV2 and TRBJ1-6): EPEVTQTPSHQVTQMGQEVILRCVPISNHLYFYWYRQILGQKVEFLVSFYNNEISEKSEIFDDQFSVERPDGSNFTLKIRSTKLEDSAMYFCASSEVLNSPLHFGNGTRLTVT.

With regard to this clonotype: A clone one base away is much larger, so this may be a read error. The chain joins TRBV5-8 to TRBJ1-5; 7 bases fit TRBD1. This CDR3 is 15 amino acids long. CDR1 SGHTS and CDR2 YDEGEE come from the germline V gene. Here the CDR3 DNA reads TGTGCCAGCAGTCCTACAGGGGATTGGGATCACCCCCAGCATTTT. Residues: CASSPTGDWDHPQHF.

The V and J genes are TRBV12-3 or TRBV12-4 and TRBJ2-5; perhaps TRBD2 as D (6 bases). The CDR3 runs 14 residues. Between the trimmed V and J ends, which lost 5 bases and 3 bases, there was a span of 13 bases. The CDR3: CASSVLAEEETQYF. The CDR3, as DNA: TGTGCCAGCAGTGTCTTAGCGGAAGAAGAGACCCAGTACTTC.

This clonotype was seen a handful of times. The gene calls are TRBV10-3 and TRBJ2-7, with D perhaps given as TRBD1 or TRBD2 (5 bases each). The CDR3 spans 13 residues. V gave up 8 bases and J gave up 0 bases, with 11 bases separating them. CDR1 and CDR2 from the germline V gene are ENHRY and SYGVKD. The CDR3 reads CAIVGDGSYEQYF. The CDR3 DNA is TGTGCCATCGTCGGGGACGGCTCCTACGAGCAGTACTTC.

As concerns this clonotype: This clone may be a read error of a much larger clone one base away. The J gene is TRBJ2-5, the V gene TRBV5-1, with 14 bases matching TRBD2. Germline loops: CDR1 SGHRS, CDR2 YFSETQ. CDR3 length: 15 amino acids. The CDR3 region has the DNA TGCGCCAGCAGCAAGGGACTAGCGGGGGAAGAGATCCAGTACTTC. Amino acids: CASSKGLAGEEIQYF.

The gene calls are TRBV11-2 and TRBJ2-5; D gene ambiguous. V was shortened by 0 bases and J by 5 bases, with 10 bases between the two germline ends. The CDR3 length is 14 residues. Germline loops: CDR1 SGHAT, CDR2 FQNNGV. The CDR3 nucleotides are TGTGCCAGCAGCTTAGAACTTACCGGGGAGACCCAGTACTTC. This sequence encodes CASSLELTGETQYF. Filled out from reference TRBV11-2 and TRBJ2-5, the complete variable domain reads EAGVAQSPRYKIIEKRQSVAFWCNPISGHATLYWYQQILGQGPKLLIQFQNNGVVDDSQLPKDRFSAERLKGVDSTLKIQPAKLEDSAVYLCASSLELTGETQYFGPGTRLLVL.

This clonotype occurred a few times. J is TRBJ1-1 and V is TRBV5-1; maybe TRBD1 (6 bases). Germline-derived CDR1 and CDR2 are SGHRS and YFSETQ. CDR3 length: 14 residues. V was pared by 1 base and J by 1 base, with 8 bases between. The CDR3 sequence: CASSLRGTNTEAFF. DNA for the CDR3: TGCGCCAGCAGCTTGAGGGGGACGAACACTGAAGCTTTCTTT.

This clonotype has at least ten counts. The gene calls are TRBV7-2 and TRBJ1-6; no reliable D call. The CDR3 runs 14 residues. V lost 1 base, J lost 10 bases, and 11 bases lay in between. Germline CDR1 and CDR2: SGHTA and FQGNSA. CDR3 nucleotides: TGTGCCAGCAGCTTAGAAGGTCTAAGCTCACCCCTCCACTTT. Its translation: CASSLEGLSSPLHF.

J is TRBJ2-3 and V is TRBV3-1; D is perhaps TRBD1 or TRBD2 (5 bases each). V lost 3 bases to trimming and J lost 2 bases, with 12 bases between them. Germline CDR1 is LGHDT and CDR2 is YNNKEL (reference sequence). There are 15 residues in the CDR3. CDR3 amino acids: CASSQGPTFTDTQYF. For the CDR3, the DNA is TGTGCCAGCAGCCAGGGACCTACTTTCACAGATACGCAGTATTTT.

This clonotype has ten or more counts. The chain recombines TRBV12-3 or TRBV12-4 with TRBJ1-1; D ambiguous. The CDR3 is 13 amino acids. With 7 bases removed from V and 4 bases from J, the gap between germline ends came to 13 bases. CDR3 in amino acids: CASTPQVGTEAFF. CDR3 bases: TGTGCCAGCACCCCCCAAGTCGGCACTGAAGCTTTCTTT.

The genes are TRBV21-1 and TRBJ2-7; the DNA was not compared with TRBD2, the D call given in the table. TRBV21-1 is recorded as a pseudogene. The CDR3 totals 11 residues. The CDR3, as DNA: TGTGCCAGCAATCGGCCCTCTGAGCAGTACGTC. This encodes CASNRPSEQYV.